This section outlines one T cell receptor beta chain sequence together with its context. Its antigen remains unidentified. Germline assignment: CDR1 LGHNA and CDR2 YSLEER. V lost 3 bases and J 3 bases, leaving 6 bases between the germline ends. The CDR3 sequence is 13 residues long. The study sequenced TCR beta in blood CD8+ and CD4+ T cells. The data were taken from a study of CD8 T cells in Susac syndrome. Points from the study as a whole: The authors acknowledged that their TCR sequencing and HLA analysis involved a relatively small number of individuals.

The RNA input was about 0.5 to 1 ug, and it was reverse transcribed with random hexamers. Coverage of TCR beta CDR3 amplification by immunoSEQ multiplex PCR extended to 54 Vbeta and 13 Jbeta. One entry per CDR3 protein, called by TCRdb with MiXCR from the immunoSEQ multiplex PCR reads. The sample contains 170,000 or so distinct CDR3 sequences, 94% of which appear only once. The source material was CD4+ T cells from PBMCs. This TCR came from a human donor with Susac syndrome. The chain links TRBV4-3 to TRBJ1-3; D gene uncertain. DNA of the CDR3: TGCGCCAGCAGCCAGGAAAATGGAAACACCATATATTTT. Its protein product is CASSQENGNTIYF.